The 5 T cell receptor beta chains presented below share a single source sample, sequenced in a study of T cell responses to AZD1222 COVID-19 vaccine (dated by TCRdb to the early 2020s). Receptors were amplified or captured by the immunoSEQ multiplex PCR assay. TCRdb's version of the immuneACCESS table is confined to in-frame rearrangements and falls short of the full clone set. An unresolved V gene accounts for under half of the shortfall where checked; the remainder is of unknown origin. The sample table records about 150,000 clones; roughly 94% of these occur just once. Roughly 1.3% of the sample is held by the ten biggest clonotypes. The time point label, as the study defines it: baseline before first vaccination. Specimen: peripheral blood, collected on day 0 of AZD1222 vaccination. The receptors derive from an adult in good health.

The genes are TRBV7-8 and TRBJ2-1, with D hard to call. V was clipped by 4 bases and J by 0 bases, with 10 bases between them. This CDR3 has 15 residues. Germline CDR1 SGHVS, CDR2 FQNEAQ. CDR3 in DNA: TGTGCCAGCAGCTACAAGTGGGGCTCCTACAATGAGCAGTTCTTC. Amino acid sequence: CASSYKWGSYNEQFF.

The chain employs TRBV24-1 and TRBJ2-3; 14 positions match TRBD2. The V gene's germline CDR1 is KGHDR and CDR2 SFDVKD. CDR3 length equals 17 residues. The junction had 5 bases not matched to a gene; V was cut back by 3 bases and J by 4 bases. The CDR3 bases are TGTGCCACCAGTGATCGGGGACTAGCGGGGGAAGCAGATACGCAGTATTTT. This sequence encodes CATSDRGLAGEADTQYF.

The chain couples TRBV23-1 to TRBJ1-5, with 7 positions matching TRBD1. TRBV23-1 is designated an ORF whose function remains uncertain. With 3 bases clipped from V and 1 base from J, the junction kept 9 bases outside the gene matches. The CDR3 covers 17 residues. The CDR3 spells CASSQQTGEGSNQPQHF. DNA of the CDR3: TGCGCCAGCAGTCAGCAAACAGGGGAGGGGAGCAATCAGCCCCAGCATTTT.

This rearrangement joins TRBV2 to TRBJ1-6; 9 bases align to TRBD1. In germline, CDR1 is SNHLY, CDR2 FYNNEI. This CDR3 region has 14 residues. V gave up 7 bases and J gave up 10 bases; unmatched junction bases: 8. Here the CDR3 reads CASIRTGGKSPLHF. CDR3 coding DNA: TGTGCCAGCATCCGAACAGGGGGCAAATCACCCCTCCACTTT.

This chain uses TRBV7-2 with TRBJ1-6; the D is unclear. CDR1 and CDR2 (germline): SGHTA, FQGNSA. The CDR3 is 18 amino acids. V dropped 4 bases and J dropped 4 bases, with 20 bases sitting between them. CDR3 in DNA: TGTGCCAGCAGCTCCCCTCTAGCTCGTCTGGTGTATAATTCACCCCTCCACTTT. Translation gives CASSSPLARLVYNSPLHF.